This T cell receptor (beta chain) was observed in a study of blood T cell repertoires in COVID-19. The V gene lost 1 base and the J gene lost 6 bases, with 6 bases spanning the gap. Germline CDR1 reads MGHRA; CDR2 reads YSYEKL. The CDR3 spans 13 residues. The method was immunoSEQ multiplex PCR; TCRdb's version includes in-frame clones alone and lacks a portion of them. The sample lists around 130,000 clones, roughly 84% occurring once. J is TRBJ1-4 and V is TRBV4-1, with D tentatively TRBD1 (5 bases). This TCR came from a woman aged 25 to 45 who had recovered from COVID-19. Source material: PBMCs or T cells enriched from blood (not recorded which). The CDR3 nucleotides are TGCGCCAGCAGCCAAGCCAGGGATGAAAAACTGTTTTTT. This codes for CASSQARDEKLFF.